A single sample gave rise to the 16 T cell receptor beta chains below, sequenced in a study of blood T cell repertoires in COVID-19. Using immunoSEQ multiplex PCR, the repertoire was profiled, and TCRdb retains in-frame clones only, with some absent. The repertoire holds about 240,000 clones, with approximately 83% as singletons. The sample comprised PBMCs or T cells enriched from blood (not recorded which). The receptor set was obtained from a woman aged 40 to 50 with acute COVID-19.

This clone was found a few times. The rearrangement uses TRBV7-8 and TRBJ1-2, with D possibly being TRBD1 (5 bases). The CDR3 runs to 14 residues. V was shortened by 5 bases and J by 4 bases, with 14 bases between the two germline ends. Germline lookup yields CDR1 SGHVS and CDR2 FQNEAQ. CDR3 in amino acids: CASSPQTESYGYTF. The CDR3 nucleotides read TGTGCCAGCAGCCCCCAGACAGAAAGCTATGGCTACACCTTC.

The V call is TRBV12-3 or TRBV12-4, the J call TRBJ1-5, with D possibly being TRBD1 (5 bases). The germline V and J ends were trimmed by 4 bases and 7 bases, with 8 bases remaining between them. This CDR3 region has 12 residues. The CDR3 sequence: CASSSGNQPQHF. In DNA, the CDR3 is TGTGCCAGCAGTTCAGGGAACCAGCCCCAGCATTTT.

The chain links TRBV9 to TRBJ2-5, with no clear D. Looked up from germline, CDR1 is SGDLS and CDR2 is YYNGEE. The germline V and J ends were trimmed by 0 bases and 5 bases, with 8 bases remaining between them. The CDR3 has 13 amino acids. The CDR3 here is CASSVGGEETQYF. Here the CDR3 DNA reads TGTGCCAGCAGCGTAGGCGGTGAGGAGACCCAGTACTTC.

This chain uses TRBV10-3 with TRBJ2-1, with TRBD2 identical over 10 bases. CDR1 ENHRY and CDR2 SYGVKD come from the germline V gene. The CDR3 spans 14 residues. The V segment lost 10 bases and the J segment 2 bases; nucleotides outside the gene matches: 5. The CDR3 region is CASRTSGTYNEQFF. In DNA, the CDR3 is TGTGCCAGCCGGACTAGCGGAACCTACAATGAGCAGTTCTTC.

The CDR3 loop reads CASSLGQGGTEAFF. CDR3 nucleotides: TGTGCCAGCAGTTTGGGACAGGGCGGCACTGAAGCTTTCTTT. This chain connects TRBV27 to TRBJ1-1; TRBD1 matches at 9 bases. Unmatched junction bases numbered 3, after V lost 3 bases and J lost 4 bases. Germline assignment: CDR1 MNHEY and CDR2 SMNVEV (reference sequence). CDR3 length equals 14 residues.

This chain links TRBV6-1 with TRBJ1-3; no clear D. The V and J ends lost 3 bases and 4 bases respectively, with 7 bases between them. Per germline, CDR1 MNHNS and CDR2 SASEGT. The CDR3 is made up of 13 amino acids. The CDR3 DNA reads as TGTGCCAGCAGTGAGCACACAGGAAACACCATATATTTT. Its translation: CASSEHTGNTIYF.

The CDR3 loop reads CASSFPRLAGGSNEQFF. In nucleotides, the CDR3 is TGTGCCAGCAGCTTCCCCAGACTAGCGGGAGGTTCCAATGAGCAGTTCTTC. The J gene is TRBJ2-1, the V gene TRBV13, with TRBD2 identical over 13 bases. The junction had 8 bases not matched to a gene; V was cut back by 3 bases and J by 6 bases. This CDR3 is built from 17 residues. Germline loops: CDR1 PRHDT, CDR2 FYEKMQ (reference sequence).

This chain connects TRBV4-1 to TRBJ2-2, with TRBD1 matching over 9 bases. Trimming cost V 2 bases and J 8 bases; bases outside gene matches: 12. The V gene's germline CDR1 is MGHRA and CDR2 YSYEKL. This CDR3 is 17 amino acids long. CDR3 amino acids: CASSQLTGGVIVGELFF. The CDR3 DNA reads TGCGCCAGCAGCCAATTGACAGGGGGTGTTATAGTAGGGGAGCTGTTTTTT.

This sequence joins TRBV6-5 and TRBJ1-1, with TRBD1 identical over 8 bases. The CDR3 is 13 residues long. Germline assignment: CDR1 MNHEY and CDR2 SVGAGI. The J segment lost 3 bases and the V segment lost 9 bases, leaving 6 bases of the junction unmatched. The CDR3 nucleotides are TGTGCCAGTAAACAGGGGGTGTACACTGAAGCTTTCTTT. Its protein is CASKQGVYTEAFF.

V usage is TRBV6-5 and J usage is TRBJ2-7; 11 positions match TRBD1. V shed 2 bases, J shed 3 bases, and the junction held 3 bases outside the gene matches. The CDR3 has 15 residues. Germline-derived CDR1 and CDR2 are MNHEY and SVGAGI. The CDR3 DNA follows: TGTGCCAGCAGTTACCGGGACAGGGGGGTCTACGAGCAGTACTTC. Translation gives CASSYRDRGVYEQYF.

The chain combines TRBV6-1 with TRBJ1-3; D uncertain. The germline V gene has CDR1 MNHNS and CDR2 SASEGT. Between the trimmed V and J ends, which lost 0 bases and 0 bases, there was a span of 9 bases. CDR3 length: 16 amino acids. CDR3 residues: CASSEAHSYSGNTIYF. For the CDR3, the DNA is TGTGCCAGCAGTGAAGCGCACTCTTACTCTGGAAACACCATATATTTT.

The chain couples TRBV5-8 to TRBJ2-7; 7 bases line up with TRBD1. The CDR3 runs 13 residues. From germline, CDR1 is SGHTS and CDR2 YDEGEE. With 4 bases clipped from V and 3 bases from J, the junction kept 4 bases outside the gene matches. CDR3 coding DNA: TGTGCCAGCAGCGGGACAGTTCTCTACGAGCAGTACTTC. This codes for CASSGTVLYEQYF.

The V and J genes are TRBV19 and TRBJ1-1, with D hard to call. Germline CDR1 LNHDA, CDR2 SQIVND (reference sequence). Trimming removed 5 bases at V and 4 bases at J, with 11 bases between. CDR3 size: 13 residues. The CDR3 nucleotides read TGTGCCAGTAGTGTCCAAAGGAGCACTGAAGCTTTCTTT. Translation gives CASSVQRSTEAFF. The variable domain in full, with the rest retrieved from reference TRBV19 and TRBJ1-1, is DGGITQSPKYLFRKEGQNVTLSCEQNLNHDAMYWYRQDPGQGLRLIYYSQIVNDFQKGDIAEGYSVSREKKESFPLTVTSAQKNPTAFYLCASSVQRSTEAFFGQGTRLTVV.

In this sample, this clone is medium-sized (0.01 to 0.1%). V is TRBV10-1 and J is TRBJ2-3; 11 bases fit TRBD2. CDR1 and CDR2 (germline): WNHNN, SYGVQD (reference sequence). The CDR3 totals 17 residues. V trimming: 3 bases; J trimming: 6 bases; junction bases outside the gene matches: 11. The CDR3 coding sequence is TGCGCCAGCAGTGAAAACCAAATAGCGGGAGGGAACGATACGCAGTATTTT. Its translation is CASSENQIAGGNDTQYF.

The rearrangement uses TRBV9 and TRBJ2-3; 14 positions match TRBD2. CDR1 is SGDLS, CDR2 YYNGEE, per germline. The length of the CDR3 is 19 residues. Trimming took 0 bases from V and 0 from J; bases not matched to a gene: 6. The CDR3, as DNA: TGTGCCAGCAGCGTAGTGGGGACTAGCGGGGGTGCTAGCACAGATACGCAGTATTTT. It is translated as CASSVVGTSGGASTDTQYF.

This chain connects TRBV19 to TRBJ2-2; D unclear. The V and J ends lost 5 bases and 0 bases respectively, with 13 bases between them. This CDR3 is 16 amino acids long. Germline CDR1 reads LNHDA; CDR2 reads SQIVND (reference sequence). CDR3 sequence reads: CASSAPAAANTGELFF. Written as DNA, the CDR3 is TGTGCCAGTAGTGCCCCGGCCGCGGCGAACACCGGGGAGCTGTTTTTT. Variable domain in full (rest from reference TRBV19 and TRBJ2-2): DGGITQSPKYLFRKEGQNVTLSCEQNLNHDAMYWYRQDPGQGLRLIYYSQIVNDFQKGDIAEGYSVSREKKESFPLTVTSAQKNPTAFYLCASSAPAAANTGELFFGEGSRLTVL.